These 20 T cell receptor beta chains were sequenced from one sample in a study of blood T cell repertoires in COVID-19 (dated by TCRdb to the early 2020s). Library preparation was by the immunoSEQ multiplex PCR assay. Not all clones reach the TCRdb copy of this immuneACCESS table, which keeps in-frame sequences only. Checked studies attribute under half of the gap to unresolved V genes and leave the rest unexplained. The sample includes about 80,000 clones, with about 91% observed a single time. The top ten clones comprise approximately 6.7% of the sample. The sequencing input was peripheral blood. The receptors were sampled from a woman older than 75 with acute or convalescent COVID-19.

This clone has a single count. The DNA for the CDR3 is TGTGCCAGCTCATCGATTGCCGGGACAGGCCACACCGGGGAGCTGTTTTTT. Amino acid sequence: CASSSIAGTGHTGELFF. This rearrangement joins TRBV18 to TRBJ2-2; 8 nucleotides match TRBD1. V was clipped by 5 bases and J by 3 bases; unmatched bases: 11. CDR3 length: 17 amino acids. In germline, CDR1 is KGHSH, CDR2 LQKENI.

The gene calls are TRBV7-9 and TRBJ2-3, with D perhaps TRBD2 (5 bases). Germline-derived CDR1 and CDR2 are SEHNR and FQNEAQ (reference sequence). The CDR3 consists of 14 residues. The V end was cut by 2 bases, the J end by 3 bases, with 9 bases between. The CDR3 bases are TGTGCCAGCAGCTTAACCGGGAAGACAGATACGCAGTATTTT. Translated, it gives CASSLTGKTDTQYF. Filled out from reference TRBV7-9 and TRBJ2-3, the complete variable domain reads DTGVSQNPRHKITKRGQNVTFRCDPISEHNRLYWYRQTLGQGPEFLTYFQNEAQLEKSRLLSDRFSAERPKGSFSTLEIQRTEQGDSAMYLCASSLTGKTDTQYFGPGTRLTVL.

The V call is TRBV6-5, the J call TRBJ1-2, with a weak D call TRBD1 (5 bases). The CDR3 loop spans 14 amino acids. CDR1 and CDR2 from the germline V gene are MNHEY and SVGAGI. Trimming cost V 0 bases and J 5 bases, with 10 bases left between them. For the CDR3, the DNA is TGTGCCAGCAGTTACTCGCGGGAGGGGTATGGCTACACCTTC. This gives the protein CASSYSREGYGYTF.

This clone was counted once. A junction end diverges from the germline sequence, so it may reflect a read error. The chain recombines TRBV6-2 or TRBV6-3 with TRBJ2-3, with D possibly matching TRBD2 (5 bases). Germline-derived CDR1 and CDR2 are MNHEY and SVGEGT. CDR3 length: 15 amino acids. This CDR3 reads CASTYRGRHTDTQYF. CDR3 DNA sequence: TGTGCCAGCACTTACAGAGGGCGTCACACAGATACGCAGTATTTT.

This rearrangement joins TRBV6-6 to TRBJ1-1; D uncertain. Germline V gene data show CDR1 as MNHNY and CDR2 as SVGAGI (reference sequence). V was shortened by 7 bases and J by 7 bases, with 13 bases between the two germline ends. This CDR3 comprises 12 residues. CDR3 sequence: CASTGGSHEAFF. CDR3 DNA: TGTGCCAGCACCGGAGGCAGCCATGAAGCTTTCTTT.

A few counts support this clone. This sequence joins TRBV19 and TRBJ2-5; TRBD2 aligns across 9 bases. Germline CDR1 LNHDA, CDR2 SQIVND (reference sequence). The CDR3 contains 15 residues. V gave up 6 bases and J gave up 0 bases; unmatched junction bases: 5. CDR3 region: CASRPSGAYQETQYF. The CDR3, as DNA: TGTGCCAGTAGACCTAGCGGGGCTTACCAAGAGACCCAGTACTTC.

The chain has TRBV27 and TRBJ1-5; TRBD1 aligns across 7 bases. The ends lost 6 bases at V and 4 bases at J; junction bases unmatched: 6. Germline lookup yields CDR1 MNHEY and CDR2 SMNVEV (reference sequence). This CDR3 region has 14 residues. As DNA, the CDR3 is TGTGCCAGCAGAACAGGGGCTGGGAATCAGCCCCAGCATTTT. Its translation: CASRTGAGNQPQHF.

This clone was counted a few times. The chain uses TRBV6-1 and TRBJ1-5; TRBD1 aligns across 7 bases. The CDR3 has 16 amino acids. CDR1 is MNHNS, CDR2 SASEGT, per germline. V lost 3 bases and J lost 0; bases outside the gene matches: 5. CDR3 sequence: CASSEVGQASNQPQHF. DNA for the CDR3: TGTGCCAGCAGTGAGGTTGGACAGGCTAGCAATCAGCCCCAGCATTTT.

The gene calls are TRBV4-2 and TRBJ1-5; 10 bases align to TRBD1. The CDR3 covers 16 residues. Trimming took 0 bases from V and 5 from J; bases not matched to a gene: 4. Germline CDR1 LGHNA, CDR2 YNFKEQ. This CDR3 is CASSQDPGQGDQPQHF. The DNA of the CDR3 is TGTGCCAGCAGCCAAGATCCAGGACAGGGGGATCAGCCCCAGCATTTT.

V gene TRBV5-1 combines with J gene TRBJ1-2; 8 bases align to TRBD1. CDR1 SGHRS and CDR2 YFSETQ come from the germline V gene. This CDR3 is built from 14 residues. With 7 bases clipped from V and 2 bases from J, the junction kept 7 bases outside the gene matches. CDR3 in amino acids: CASEAGQGNYGYTF. The CDR3 nucleotides are TGCGCCAGCGAGGCCGGACAGGGCAACTATGGCTACACCTTC.

V gene TRBV9 combines with J gene TRBJ2-1; 9 nucleotides line up with TRBD2. Germline V lookup: CDR1 SGDLS, CDR2 YYNGEE. The trim removed 4 bases at V and 8 bases at J, leaving 7 bases unmatched. There are 14 residues in the CDR3. The CDR3 DNA reads TGTGCCAGCAGCCGGGGTAGCGGGAGAGATGAGCAGTTCTTC. Encoded protein: CASSRGSGRDEQFF.

Here the CDR3 DNA reads TGTGCCACCAGCAGAGATAGGGACAGGACCTACAATGAGCAGTTCTTC. Its protein is CATSRDRDRTYNEQFF. The chain joins TRBV15 to TRBJ2-1, with 8 bases aligning to TRBD1. The CDR3 spans 16 residues. CDR1 is LNHNV, CDR2 YYDKDF, per germline (reference sequence). The trim removed 0 bases at V and 2 bases at J, leaving 3 bases unmatched.

The chain carries TRBV9 and TRBJ2-1; TRBD1 agrees at 11 bases. This CDR3 has 14 amino acids. Germline V gene sequence: CDR1 SGDLS, CDR2 YYNGEE. The J segment lost 9 bases and the V segment lost 7 bases, leaving 9 bases of the junction unmatched. CDR3 sequence (DNA): TGTGCCAGCTCAGCGGGGACAGGGGGTCCTGAGCAGTTCTTC. Residues: CASSAGTGGPEQFF. Full variable domain (rest looked up from reference TRBV9 and TRBJ2-1): DSGVTQTPKHLITATGQRVTLRCSPRSGDLSVYWYQQSLDQGLQFLIQYYNGEERAKGNILERFSAQQFPDLHSELNLSSLELGDSALYFCASSAGTGGPEQFFGPGTRLTVL.

The CDR3 here is CASSPWVGGMDANPGYF. CDR3 bases: TGCGCCAGCAGCCCCTGGGTCGGGGGAATGGACGCGAATCCCGGGTACTTC. The chain couples TRBV5-1 to TRBJ2-5, with D maybe TRBD2 (6 bases). The CDR3 extends over 17 amino acids. CDR1 is SGHRS, CDR2 YFSETQ, per germline. Trimming took off 4 bases at V and 13 bases at J, with 32 bases between the two ends.

The chain combines TRBV13 with TRBJ2-7; a possible D gene is TRBD2 (6 bases). CDR3 length: 12 residues. Trimming cost V 5 bases and J 3 bases, with 8 bases left between them. Germline V gene data show CDR1 as PRHDT and CDR2 as FYEKMQ (reference sequence). CDR3 nucleotides: TGTGCCAGCAGCATTAGCGGCTACGAGCAGTACTTC. This sequence encodes CASSISGYEQYF.

This sequence joins TRBV19 and TRBJ1-2, with 8 bases fitting TRBD1. This CDR3 has 14 amino acids. CDR1 and CDR2 (germline): LNHDA, SQIVND (reference sequence). V trimming: 5 bases; J trimming: 6 bases; junction bases outside the gene matches: 8. The CDR3, as DNA: TGTGCCAGTAGTCGGCAGGGGGCGGTTGATGGCTACACCTTC. Residues: CASSRQGAVDGYTF.

CDR3 coding DNA: TGTGCCAGCAGCTCTCGATCTGAGGATGAGCAGTTCTTC. Amino acid sequence: CASSSRSEDEQFF. V usage is TRBV27 and J usage is TRBJ2-1, with D uncertain. Germline V lookup: CDR1 MNHEY, CDR2 SMNVEV (reference sequence). V lost 6 bases, J lost 8 bases, and 14 bases lay in between. There are 13 residues in the CDR3.

The rearrangement joins TRBV10-2 to TRBJ2-5, with 15 bases aligning to TRBD2. J lost 1 base, V lost 4 bases, and 7 bases had no gene match. There are 18 residues in the CDR3. Germline lookup yields CDR1 WSHSY and CDR2 SAAADI. Here the CDR3 DNA reads TGCGCCAGCAGTGGGACTAGCGGGGGGGACCCGTTCCAAGAGACCCAGTACTTC. The encoded protein is CASSGTSGGDPFQETQYF.

The J gene is TRBJ1-1, the V gene TRBV5-5, with D tentatively TRBD1 (5 bases). CDR1 is SGHKS and CDR2 is YYEKEE in the germline V gene (reference sequence). The germline V and J ends were trimmed by 0 bases and 5 bases, with 11 bases remaining between them. The CDR3 runs 14 residues. The CDR3 bases are TGTGCCAGCAGCTTGGCCGGGGGGGTTACTGAAGCTTTCTTT. Protein sequence: CASSLAGGVTEAFF. The full variable domain, with the rest looked up from reference TRBV5-5 and TRBJ1-1, is DAGVTQSPTHLIKTRGQQVTLRCSPISGHKSVSWYQQVLGQGPQFIFQYYEKEERGRGNFPDRFSARQFPNYSSELNVNALLLGDSALYLCASSLAGGVTEAFFGQGTRLTVV.

The V and J genes are TRBV6-5 and TRBJ1-1, with TRBD1 matching over 10 bases. The germline CDR1 and CDR2 sequences are MNHEY and SVGAGI. The trim removed 5 bases at V and 7 bases at J, leaving 7 bases unmatched. CDR3 length: 14 amino acids. This CDR3 reads CASSPGQGVVEAFF. The CDR3 DNA is TGTGCCAGCAGTCCTGGACAGGGGGTTGTTGAAGCTTTCTTT.